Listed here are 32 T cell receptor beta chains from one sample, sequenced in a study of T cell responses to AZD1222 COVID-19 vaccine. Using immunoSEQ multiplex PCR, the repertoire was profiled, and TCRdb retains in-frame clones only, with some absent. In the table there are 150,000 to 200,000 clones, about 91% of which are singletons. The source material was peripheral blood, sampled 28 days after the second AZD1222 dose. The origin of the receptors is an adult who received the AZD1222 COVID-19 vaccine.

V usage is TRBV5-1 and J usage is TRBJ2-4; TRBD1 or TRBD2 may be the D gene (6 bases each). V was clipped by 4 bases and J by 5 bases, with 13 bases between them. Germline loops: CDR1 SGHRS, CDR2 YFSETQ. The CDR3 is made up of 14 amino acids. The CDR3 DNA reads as TGCGCCAGCAGCCTGAAGGGGGGCGAAAACATTCAGTACTTC. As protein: CASSLKGGENIQYF.

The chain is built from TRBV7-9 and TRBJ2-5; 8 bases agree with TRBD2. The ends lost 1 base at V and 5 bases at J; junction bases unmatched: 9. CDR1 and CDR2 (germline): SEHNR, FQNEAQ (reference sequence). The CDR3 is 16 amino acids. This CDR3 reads CASSLGTSGWGETQYF. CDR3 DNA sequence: TGTGCCAGCAGCTTAGGAACTAGCGGATGGGGGGAGACCCAGTACTTC.

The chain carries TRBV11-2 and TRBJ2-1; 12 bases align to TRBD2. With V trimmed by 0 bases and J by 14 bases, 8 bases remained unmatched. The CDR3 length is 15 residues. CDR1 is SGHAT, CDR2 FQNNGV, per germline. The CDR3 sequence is CASSLDWTSGDREFF. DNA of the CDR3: TGTGCCAGCAGCTTAGATTGGACTAGCGGGGACCGAGAGTTCTTC.

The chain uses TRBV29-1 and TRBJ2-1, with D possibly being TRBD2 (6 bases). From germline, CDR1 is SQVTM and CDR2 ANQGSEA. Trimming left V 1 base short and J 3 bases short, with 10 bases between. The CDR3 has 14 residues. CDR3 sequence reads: CSVEVIAVYNEQFF. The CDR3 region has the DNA TGCAGCGTTGAAGTAATAGCGGTCTACAATGAGCAGTTCTTC.

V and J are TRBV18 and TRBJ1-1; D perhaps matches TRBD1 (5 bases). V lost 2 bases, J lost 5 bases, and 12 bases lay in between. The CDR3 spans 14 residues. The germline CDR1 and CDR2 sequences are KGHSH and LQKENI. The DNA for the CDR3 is TGTGCCAGCTCACCAGACAGACCGGGAACTGAAGCTTTCTTT. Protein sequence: CASSPDRPGTEAFF.

CDR3 nucleotide sequence: TGTGCCAGCAGTTTTCCCTGGGGGTGCGAGCAGTACTTC. Protein sequence: CASSFPWGCEQYF. V and J are TRBV27 and TRBJ2-7; either TRBD1 or TRBD2 may fit D (5 bases each). CDR3 length: 13 amino acids. Germline lookup yields CDR1 MNHEY and CDR2 SMNVEV (reference sequence). The ends were cut back, 3 bases at V and 6 bases at J, with 12 bases in the middle.

The CDR3 loop is CASSSEGQAYGYTF. CDR3 coding DNA: TGTGCCAGCAGCTCTGAGGGGCAGGCCTATGGCTACACCTTC. The chain links TRBV7-9 to TRBJ1-2, with D possibly TRBD1 on 5 matching bases. Germline assignment: CDR1 SEHNR and CDR2 FQNEAQ (reference sequence). The CDR3 extends over 14 amino acids. V shed 4 bases and J shed 4 bases, with 13 bases lying between them.

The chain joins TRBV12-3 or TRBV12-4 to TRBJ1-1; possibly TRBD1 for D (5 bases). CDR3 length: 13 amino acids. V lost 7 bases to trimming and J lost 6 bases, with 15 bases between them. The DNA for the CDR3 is TGTGCCAGCATTCTCATCGGGGGGTCTGAAGCTTTCTTT. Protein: CASILIGGSEAFF.

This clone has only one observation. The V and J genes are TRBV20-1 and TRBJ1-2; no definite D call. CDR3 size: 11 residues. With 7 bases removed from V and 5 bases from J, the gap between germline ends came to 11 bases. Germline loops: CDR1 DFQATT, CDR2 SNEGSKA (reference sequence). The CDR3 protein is CSVEGNYGYTF. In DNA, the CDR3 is TGCAGTGTCGAGGGTAATTATGGCTACACCTTC.

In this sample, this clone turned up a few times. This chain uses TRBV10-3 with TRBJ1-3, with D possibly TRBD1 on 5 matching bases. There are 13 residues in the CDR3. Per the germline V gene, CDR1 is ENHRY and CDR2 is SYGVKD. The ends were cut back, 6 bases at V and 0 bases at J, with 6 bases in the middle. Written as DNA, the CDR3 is TGTGCCATCAGAACAGGCTCTGGAAACACCATATATTTT. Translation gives CAIRTGSGNTIYF.

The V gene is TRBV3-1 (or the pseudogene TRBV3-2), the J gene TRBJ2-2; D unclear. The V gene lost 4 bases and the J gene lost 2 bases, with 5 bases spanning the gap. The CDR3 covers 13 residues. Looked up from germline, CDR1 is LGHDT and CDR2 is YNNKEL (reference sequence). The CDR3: CASSPVNTGELFF. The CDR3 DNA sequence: TGTGCCAGCAGCCCGGTCAACACCGGGGAGCTGTTTTTT.

The CDR3 loop is CSVYLGSRSRSTEAFF. The DNA of the CDR3 is TGCAGCGTTTACTTGGGGTCGCGGTCCCGGAGCACTGAAGCTTTCTTT. The chain couples TRBV29-1 to TRBJ1-1; D is undetermined. V lost 5 bases, J lost 4 bases, and 23 bases lay in between. The CDR3 extends over 16 amino acids. The germline V gene encodes CDR1 SQVTM and CDR2 ANQGSEA.

CDR3 in amino acids: CASRQFLSQNTEAFF. The CDR3, as DNA: TGTGCCAGCCGACAGTTCTTGTCCCAGAATACTGAAGCTTTCTTT. The chain joins TRBV2 to TRBJ1-1; D is perhaps TRBD1 (5 bases). Between the trimmed V and J ends, which lost 8 bases and 5 bases, there was a span of 21 bases. Germline CDR1 SNHLY, CDR2 FYNNEI. There are 15 residues in the CDR3.

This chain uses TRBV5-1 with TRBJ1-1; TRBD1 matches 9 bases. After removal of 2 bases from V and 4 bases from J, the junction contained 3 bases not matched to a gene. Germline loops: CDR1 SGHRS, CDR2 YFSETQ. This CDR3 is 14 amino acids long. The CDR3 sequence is CASSLQGASTEAFF. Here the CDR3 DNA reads TGCGCCAGCAGCTTACAGGGGGCTAGCACTGAAGCTTTCTTT.

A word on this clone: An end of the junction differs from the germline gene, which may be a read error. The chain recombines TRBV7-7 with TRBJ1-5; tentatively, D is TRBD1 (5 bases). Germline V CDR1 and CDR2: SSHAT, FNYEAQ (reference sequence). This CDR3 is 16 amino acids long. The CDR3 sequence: CASSLAVYGGNQPQHF. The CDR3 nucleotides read TGTGCTAGCAGCTTAGCGGTTTACGGGGGTAATCAGCCCCAGCATTTT.

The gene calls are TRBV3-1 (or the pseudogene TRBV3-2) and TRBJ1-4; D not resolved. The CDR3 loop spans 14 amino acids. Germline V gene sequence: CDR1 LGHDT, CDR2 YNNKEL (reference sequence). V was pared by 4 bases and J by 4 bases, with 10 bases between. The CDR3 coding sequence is TGTGCCAGCAGCCGGGATTCGTTTAATGAAAAACTGTTTTTT. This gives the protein CASSRDSFNEKLFF.

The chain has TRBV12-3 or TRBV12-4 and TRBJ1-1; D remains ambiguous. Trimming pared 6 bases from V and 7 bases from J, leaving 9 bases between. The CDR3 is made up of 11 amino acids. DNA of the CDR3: TGTGCCAGCAGCCCCGGTCATGAAGCTTTCTTT. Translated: CASSPGHEAFF.

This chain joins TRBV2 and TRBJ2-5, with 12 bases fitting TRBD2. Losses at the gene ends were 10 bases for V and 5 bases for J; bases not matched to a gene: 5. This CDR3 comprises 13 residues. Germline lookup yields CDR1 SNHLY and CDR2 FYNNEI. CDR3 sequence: CAIPLAGGETQYF. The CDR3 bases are TGTGCCATACCCCTAGCGGGGGGGGAGACCCAGTACTTC.

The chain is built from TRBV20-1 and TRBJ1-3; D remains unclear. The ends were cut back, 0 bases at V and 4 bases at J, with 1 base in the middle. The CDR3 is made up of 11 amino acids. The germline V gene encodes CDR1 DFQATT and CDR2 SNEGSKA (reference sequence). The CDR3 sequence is CSAREGNTIYF. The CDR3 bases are TGCAGTGCTAGAGAGGGAAACACCATATATTTT.

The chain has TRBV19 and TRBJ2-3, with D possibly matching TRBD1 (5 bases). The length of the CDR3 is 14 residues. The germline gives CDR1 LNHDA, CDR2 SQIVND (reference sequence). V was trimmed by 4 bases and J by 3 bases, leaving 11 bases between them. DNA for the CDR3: TGTGCCAGTAGTACGTACTCAGGGACAGATACGCAGTATTTT. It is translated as CASSTYSGTDTQYF.

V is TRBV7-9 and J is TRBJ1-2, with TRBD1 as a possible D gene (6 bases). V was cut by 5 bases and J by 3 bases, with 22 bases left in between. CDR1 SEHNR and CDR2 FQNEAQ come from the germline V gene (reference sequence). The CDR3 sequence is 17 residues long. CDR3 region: CASSAGTTLEGDYGYTF. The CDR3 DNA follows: TGTGCCAGCAGCGCCGGGACAACGCTCGAAGGAGACTATGGCTACACCTTC.

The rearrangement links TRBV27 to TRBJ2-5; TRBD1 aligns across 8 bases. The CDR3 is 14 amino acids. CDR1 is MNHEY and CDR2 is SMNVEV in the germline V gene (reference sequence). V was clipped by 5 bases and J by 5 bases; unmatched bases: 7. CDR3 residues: CASSLDRVRETQYF. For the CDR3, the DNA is TGTGCCAGCAGTCTGGACAGGGTTCGGGAGACCCAGTACTTC.

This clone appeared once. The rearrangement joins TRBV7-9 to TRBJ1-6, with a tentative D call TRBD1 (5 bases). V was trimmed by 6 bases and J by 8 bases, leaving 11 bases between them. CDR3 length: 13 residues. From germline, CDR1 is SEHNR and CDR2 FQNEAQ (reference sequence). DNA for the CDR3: TGTGCCAGCAGATCGAGGGGAGATTCACCCCTCCACTTT. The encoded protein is CASRSRGDSPLHF.

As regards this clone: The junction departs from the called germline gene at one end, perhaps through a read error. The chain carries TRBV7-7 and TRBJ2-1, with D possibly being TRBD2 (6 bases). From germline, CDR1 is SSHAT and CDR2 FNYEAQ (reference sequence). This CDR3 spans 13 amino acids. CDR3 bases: TGTGCTAGCAGCTTAGGAGGCGGAGGGGAGCAGTTCTTC. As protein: CASSLGGGGEQFF.

As DNA, the CDR3 is TGTGCCAGCTCACTGGACAGGGGCACTGAAGCTTTCTTT. Encoded protein: CASSLDRGTEAFF. V gene TRBV18 combines with J gene TRBJ1-1, with 9 bases matching TRBD1. The V gene end was trimmed by 4 bases and the J gene end by 4 bases; junction bases not matched to a gene: 1. CDR1 is KGHSH and CDR2 is LQKENI in the germline V gene. The CDR3 runs to 13 residues.

CDR3 bases: TGTGCCAGCATGGACGGGACTAGCTTCGCTTTCTTT. As protein: CASMDGTSFAFF. J is TRBJ1-1 and V is TRBV2; D may be TRBD1 (5 bases). V dropped 7 bases and J dropped 11 bases, with 17 bases sitting between them. This CDR3 is built from 12 residues. Germline V gene data show CDR1 as SNHLY and CDR2 as FYNNEI. Together with reference TRBV2 and TRBJ1-1, the CDR3 gives the full variable domain: EPEVTQTPSHQVTQMGQEVILRCVPISNHLYFYWYRQILGQKVEFLVSFYNNEISEKSEIFDDQFSVERPDGSNFTLKIRSTKLEDSAMYFCASMDGTSFAFFGQGTRLTVV.

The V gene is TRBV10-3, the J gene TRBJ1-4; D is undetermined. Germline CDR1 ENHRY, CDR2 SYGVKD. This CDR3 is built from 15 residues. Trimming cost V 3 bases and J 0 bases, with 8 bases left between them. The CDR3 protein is CAISDGPATNEKLFF. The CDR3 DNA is TGTGCCATCAGTGACGGGCCAGCAACTAATGAAAAACTGTTTTTT.

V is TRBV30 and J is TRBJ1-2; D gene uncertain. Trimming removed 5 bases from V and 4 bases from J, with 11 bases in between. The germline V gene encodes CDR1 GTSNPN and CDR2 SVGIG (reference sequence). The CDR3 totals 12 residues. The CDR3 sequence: CAWVPPAYGYTF. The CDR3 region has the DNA TGTGCCTGGGTCCCCCCGGCCTATGGCTACACCTTC.

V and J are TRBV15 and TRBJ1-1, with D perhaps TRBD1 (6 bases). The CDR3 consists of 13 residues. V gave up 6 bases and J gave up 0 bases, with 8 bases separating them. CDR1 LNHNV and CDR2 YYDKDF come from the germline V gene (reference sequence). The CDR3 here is CATRRQVNTEAFF. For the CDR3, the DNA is TGTGCCACCAGAAGACAGGTGAACACTGAAGCTTTCTTT.

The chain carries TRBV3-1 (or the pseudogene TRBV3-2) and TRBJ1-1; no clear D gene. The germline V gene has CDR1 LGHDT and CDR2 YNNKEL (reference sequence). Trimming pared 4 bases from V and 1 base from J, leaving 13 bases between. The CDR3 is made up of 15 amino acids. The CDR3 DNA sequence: TGTGCCAGCAGCCCAAAATTATACAGGAACACTGAAGCTTTCTTT. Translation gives CASSPKLYRNTEAFF.

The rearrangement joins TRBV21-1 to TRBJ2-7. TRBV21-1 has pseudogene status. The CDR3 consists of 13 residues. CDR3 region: CASSRRGVHEQYF. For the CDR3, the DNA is TGTGCCAGCAGCAGAAGAGGGGTCCACGAGCAGTACTTC.

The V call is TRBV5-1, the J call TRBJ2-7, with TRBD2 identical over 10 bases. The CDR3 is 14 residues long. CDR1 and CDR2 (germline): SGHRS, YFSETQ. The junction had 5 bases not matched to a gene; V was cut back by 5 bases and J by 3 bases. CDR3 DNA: TGCGCCAGCAGTGATCCTAGCGGGGGCTACGAGCAGTACTTC. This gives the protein CASSDPSGGYEQYF.